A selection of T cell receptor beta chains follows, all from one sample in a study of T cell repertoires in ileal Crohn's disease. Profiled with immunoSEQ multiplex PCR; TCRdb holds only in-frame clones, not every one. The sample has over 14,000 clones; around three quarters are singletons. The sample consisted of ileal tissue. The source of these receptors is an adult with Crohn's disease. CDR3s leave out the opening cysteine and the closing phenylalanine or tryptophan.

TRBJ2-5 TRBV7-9 ASSTTRTETQY
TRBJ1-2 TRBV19 ASSIDFGTGDNYGYT
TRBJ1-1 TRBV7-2 ASSLVVGGEAF
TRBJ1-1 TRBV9 ASSAQGWTEAF
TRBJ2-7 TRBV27 ASSPPSGEQY
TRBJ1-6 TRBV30 AWSGLYNSPLH
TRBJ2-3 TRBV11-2 ASSTRQGTADTQY
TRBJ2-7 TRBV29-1 SVDGQGTHEQY
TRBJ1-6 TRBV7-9 ASSLEQVSSPLH
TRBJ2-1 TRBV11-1 ASSSPREQF
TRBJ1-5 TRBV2 ASSRTGPSQPQH
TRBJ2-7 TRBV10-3 AISRGRTGKSYEQY
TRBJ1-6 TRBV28 ASTAGTGANSPLH
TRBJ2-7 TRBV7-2 ASSPTTGPEQY
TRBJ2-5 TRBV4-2 ASSQYLAGVETQY
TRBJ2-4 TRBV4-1 ASSQPIGQGANLAKNIQY
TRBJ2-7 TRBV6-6 ASSWAESYEQY
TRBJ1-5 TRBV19 ASSIADRHQPQH
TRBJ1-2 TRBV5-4 ASSAGTLYGYT
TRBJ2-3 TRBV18 ASSPNRGGQDTQY
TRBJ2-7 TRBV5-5 ASSLVFGSYEQY
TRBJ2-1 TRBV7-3 ASSSRESGGVNEQF
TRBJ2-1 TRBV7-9 ASSQTSGGANEQF
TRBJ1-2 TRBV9 ASSGTGDYGYT
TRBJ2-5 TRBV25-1 ASSEDRAYFETQY
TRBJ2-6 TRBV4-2 ASRLTQGAGANVLT
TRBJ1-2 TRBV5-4 ASSLTTGLYGYT
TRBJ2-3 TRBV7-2 ASSLATSVSDTQY
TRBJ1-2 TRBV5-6 ASSLVGEGTGYT
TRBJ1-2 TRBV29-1 SVEMGGRGTYGYT
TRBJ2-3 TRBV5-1 ASSSVAGTDTQY
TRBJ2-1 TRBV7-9 ASSSIVEQF
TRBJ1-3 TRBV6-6 ASTTGTGNTIY
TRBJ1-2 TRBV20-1 SADRGGGYT
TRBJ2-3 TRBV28 ASSFTEADTQY
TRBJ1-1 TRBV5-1 ATNDKPGIGTEAF